Ten or more counts support the clone carrying this T cell receptor (beta chain). The antigen is not known. The source of the sample is a study of regulatory T cells in long-lasting Graves disease. As for time point: newly diagnosed GD, antithyroid drugs for less than 3 months. There was RNA extracted from PBMCs, and the TCR library was made from it. Graves' disease diagnosis used American Thyroid Association guidelines. The study's findings and limits: Accuracy may have suffered from the small sample size.

HTBI primers from iRepertoire and Arm-PCR of CDR3 regions yielded the TCR beta libraries. MiXCR, applied by TCRdb to the multiplex PCR reads, yields one record per CDR3 protein. This sample has some 600,000 distinct CDR3 sequences, with roughly 15% found just once. V lost 5 bases and J 3 bases, leaving 18 bases between the germline ends. Per germline, CDR1 MDHEN and CDR2 SYDVKM. The CDR3 runs 16 residues. The same sample was also used in a study of T cells in Graves' hyperthyroidism and ophthalmopathy. Per that paper: Researchers barred patients who had uncontrolled infection, other autoimmune disease, pregnancy or lactation.

The J gene is TRBJ2-3, the V gene TRBV28, with unresolved D. Sequences were derived from peripheral blood mononuclear cells (PBMCs), sampled at new diagnosis, from a patient treated with antithyroid drugs. This sequence was found in a man aged 18 to 29 with Graves disease. The chain's CDR3 is CASSPRTTRWTDTQYF. The CDR3 DNA reads TGTGCCAGCAGTCCAAGGACGACCCGATGGACAGATACGCAGTATTTT.